These T cell receptor beta chains were read from a single sample in a study of Tregs in tolerant kidney transplant recipients. Libraries were prepared by immunoSEQ multiplex PCR; TCRdb keeps only in-frame clonotypes and omits some of them. Among approximately 69,000 clones listed, about 88% were seen once. The input for sequencing was CD4+ T cells from blood, taken before the transplant. The receptor source for this set is a human donor who received a combined kidney and bone marrow transplant. The CDR3 runs from the conserved cysteine through the conserved F or W. The D gene is left open where the match is weak. Some rows mark clone size as missing; the rest say once, few, many or name a class of expanded clone.

V gene: TRBV19
clone size: -
D gene: -
J gene: TRBJ2-7
CDR3 DNA: TGTGCCAGTAGCCCTGGGGCAGGTCCAGGCTACGAGCAGTACTTC
CDR3 protein: CASSPGAGPGYEQYF

V gene: TRBV20-1
clone size: -
D gene: -
J gene: TRBJ2-7
CDR3 DNA: TGCAGTGCTATACAGTACGAGCAGTACTTC
CDR3 protein: CSAIQYEQYF

V gene: TRBV2
clone size: -
D gene: TRBD1
J gene: TRBJ1-4
CDR3 DNA: TGTGCCAGCAGTGTTGTGGGACAGGAGAATGAAAAACTGTTTTTT
CDR3 protein: CASSVVGQENEKLFF

V gene: TRBV6-6
clone size: -
D gene: TRBD1
J gene: TRBJ1-5
CDR3 DNA: TGTGCCAGCAGACAGGGGTCTCAGCCCCAGCATTTT
CDR3 protein: CASRQGSQPQHF

V gene: TRBV5-1
clone size: few
D gene: -
J gene: TRBJ1-5
CDR3 DNA: TGCGCCAGCAGCTTCTCCGGCATGGAGGGCAATCAGCCCCAGCATTTT
CDR3 protein: CASSFSGMEGNQPQHF

V gene: TRBV7-3
clone size: -
D gene: TRBD1
J gene: TRBJ2-3
CDR3 DNA: TGTGCCAGCAGCTTAAACCTGGGACAGGGGAGCACAGATACGCAGTATTTT
CDR3 protein: CASSLNLGQGSTDTQYF

V gene: TRBV2
clone size: once
D gene: TRBD2
J gene: TRBJ2-1
CDR3 DNA: TGTGCCAGCAGCCAGGGACTAGCGGGAGGCCGGCAGTTCTTC
CDR3 protein: CASSQGLAGGRQFF

V gene: TRBV7-2
clone size: once
D gene: TRBD2
J gene: TRBJ2-7
CDR3 DNA: TGTGCCAGCAGATTTGCTAGCGGTTCCTACGAGCAGTACTTC
CDR3 protein: CASRFASGSYEQYF

V gene: TRBV5-1
clone size: -
D gene: TRBD2
J gene: TRBJ2-3
CDR3 DNA: TGCGCCAGCACCTCCTCGCCCTTAGCGGGGATCACAGATACGCAGTATTTT
CDR3 protein: CASTSSPLAGITDTQYF

V gene: TRBV9
clone size: -
D gene: TRBD2
J gene: TRBJ2-7
CDR3 DNA: TGTGCCAGCAGCCTCGGGACTAGCGGGTACGAGCAGTACTTC
CDR3 protein: CASSLGTSGYEQYF

V gene: TRBV2
clone size: -
D gene: TRBD2
J gene: TRBJ2-3
CDR3 DNA: TGTGCCAGCGGTCCGGGACTAGCGGAGGCAGATACGCAGTATTTT
CDR3 protein: CASGPGLAEADTQYF

V gene: TRBV5-6
clone size: -
D gene: -
J gene: TRBJ2-3
CDR3 DNA: TGTGCCAGCAGCTCCGGACCTGCTAGGGTCGGGATAAGGTCAGATACGCAGTATTTT
CDR3 protein: CASSSGPARVGIRSDTQYF

V gene: TRBV7-3
clone size: few
D gene: -
J gene: TRBJ2-6
CDR3 DNA: TGTGCCAGCAGCCCTCCTGGGGCCAACGTCCTGACTTTC
CDR3 protein: CASSPPGANVLTF

V gene: TRBV28
clone size: once
D gene: -
J gene: TRBJ1-4
CDR3 DNA: TGTGCCAGCAGCCTTATGACGGGTAATGAAAAACTGTTTTTT
CDR3 protein: CASSLMTGNEKLFF

V gene: TRBV2
clone size: -
D gene: TRBD1
J gene: TRBJ2-3
CDR3 DNA: TGTGCCAGCAGTGTCGGGGCAGGGGGCCCCGCAGATACGCAGTATTTT
CDR3 protein: CASSVGAGGPADTQYF

V gene: TRBV29-1
clone size: -
D gene: -
J gene: TRBJ2-6
CDR3 DNA: TGCAGCGTCCTCGGACGAGGGAGCTCTGGGGCCAACGTCCTGACTTTC
CDR3 protein: CSVLGRGSSGANVLTF

V gene: TRBV30
clone size: few
D gene: -
J gene: TRBJ1-2
CDR3 DNA: TGTGCCTGGAGCCGGTTAACCTATGGCTACACCTTC
CDR3 protein: CAWSRLTYGYTF